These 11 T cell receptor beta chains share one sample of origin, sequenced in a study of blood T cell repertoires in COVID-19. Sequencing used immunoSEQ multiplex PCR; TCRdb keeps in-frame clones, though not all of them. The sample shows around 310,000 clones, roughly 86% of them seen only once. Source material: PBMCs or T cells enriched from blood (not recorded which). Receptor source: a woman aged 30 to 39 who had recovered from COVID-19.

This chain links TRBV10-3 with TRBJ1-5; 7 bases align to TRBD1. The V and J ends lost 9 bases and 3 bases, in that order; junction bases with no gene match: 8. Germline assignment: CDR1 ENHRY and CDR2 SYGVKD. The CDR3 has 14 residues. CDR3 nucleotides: TGTGCCATTGACCCGACAGGGAACAATCAGCCCCAGCATTTT. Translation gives CAIDPTGNNQPQHF.

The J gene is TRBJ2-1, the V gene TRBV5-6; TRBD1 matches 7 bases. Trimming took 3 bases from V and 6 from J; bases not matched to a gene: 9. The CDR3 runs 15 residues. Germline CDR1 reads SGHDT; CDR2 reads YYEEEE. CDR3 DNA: TGTGCCAGCAGCTCCGGAAGGGGGCGCTTCAATGAGCAGTTCTTC. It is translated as CASSSGRGRFNEQFF.

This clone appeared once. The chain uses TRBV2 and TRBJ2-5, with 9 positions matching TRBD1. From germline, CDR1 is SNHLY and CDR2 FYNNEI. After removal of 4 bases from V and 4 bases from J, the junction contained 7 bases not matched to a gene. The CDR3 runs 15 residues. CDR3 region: CASSGGTGRGETQYF. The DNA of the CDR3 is TGTGCCAGCAGTGGGGGGACAGGGAGGGGAGAGACCCAGTACTTC.

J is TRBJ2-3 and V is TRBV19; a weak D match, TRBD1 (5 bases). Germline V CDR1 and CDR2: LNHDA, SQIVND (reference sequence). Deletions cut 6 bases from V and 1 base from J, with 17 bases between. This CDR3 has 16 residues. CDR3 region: CASSYRLGVGTDTQYF. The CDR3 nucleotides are TGTGCCAGTAGCTATCGTCTAGGGGTAGGCACAGATACGCAGTATTTT.

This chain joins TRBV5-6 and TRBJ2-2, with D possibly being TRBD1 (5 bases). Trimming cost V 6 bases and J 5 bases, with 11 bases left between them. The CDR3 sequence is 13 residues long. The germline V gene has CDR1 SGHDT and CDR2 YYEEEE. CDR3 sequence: CASTRQFTGELFF. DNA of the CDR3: TGTGCCAGCACAAGACAGTTTACCGGGGAGCTGTTTTTT.

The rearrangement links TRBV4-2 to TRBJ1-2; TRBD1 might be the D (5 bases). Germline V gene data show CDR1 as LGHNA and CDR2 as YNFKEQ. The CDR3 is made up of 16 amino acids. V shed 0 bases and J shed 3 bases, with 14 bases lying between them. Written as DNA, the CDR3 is TGTGCCAGCAGCCAAGAGTCAGGGTTTCTGTACTATGGCTACACCTTC. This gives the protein CASSQESGFLYYGYTF.

The chain's CDR3 is CASSKDGDQPQHF. CDR3 in DNA: TGTGCCAGCAGCAAAGACGGGGATCAGCCCCAGCATTTT. The V call is TRBV21-1, the J call TRBJ1-5. TRBV21-1 is a listed pseudogene. CDR3 size: 13 residues.

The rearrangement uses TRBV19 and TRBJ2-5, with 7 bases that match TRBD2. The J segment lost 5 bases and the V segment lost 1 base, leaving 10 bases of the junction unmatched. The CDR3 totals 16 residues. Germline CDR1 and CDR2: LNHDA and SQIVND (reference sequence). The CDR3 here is CASSIAFEREGETQYF. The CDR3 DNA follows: TGTGCCAGTAGTATAGCGTTTGAGAGGGAGGGGGAGACCCAGTACTTC.

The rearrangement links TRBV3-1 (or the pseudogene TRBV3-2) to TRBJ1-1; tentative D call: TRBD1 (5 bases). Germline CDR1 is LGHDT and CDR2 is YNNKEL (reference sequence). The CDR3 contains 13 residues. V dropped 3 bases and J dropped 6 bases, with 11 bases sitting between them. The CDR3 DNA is TGTGCCAGCAGCCATGAGGGACTACCTGAAGCTTTCTTT. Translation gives CASSHEGLPEAFF.

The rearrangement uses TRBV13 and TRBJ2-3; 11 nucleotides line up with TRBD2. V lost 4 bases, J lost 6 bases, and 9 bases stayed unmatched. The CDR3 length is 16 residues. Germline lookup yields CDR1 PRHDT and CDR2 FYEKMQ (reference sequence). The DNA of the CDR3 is TGTGCCAGCAGCTCCTCACTAGCGGGAGATCCGGATACGCAGTATTTT. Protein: CASSSSLAGDPDTQYF.

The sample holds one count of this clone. CDR3 nucleotide sequence: TGTGCCAGCAGCCCAGACAGGGGGAGGGAGCAGTACTTC. Translating it yields CASSPDRGREQYF. This rearrangement joins TRBV7-3 to TRBJ2-7, with TRBD1 identical over 9 bases. The CDR3 has 13 residues. V gave up 5 bases and J gave up 7 bases; unmatched junction bases: 6. Germline V gene data show CDR1 as SGHTA and CDR2 as FQGTGA.